What follows are 5 T cell receptor beta chains derived from one specimen sequenced in a study of EBV T-cell therapy then PD-1 blockade in nasopharyngeal carcinoma. Here immunoSEQ multiplex PCR was the method, and the copy in TCRdb shows in-frame clones only, minus some. Of 19,000 or so clones in the sample, roughly 83% are singletons; the top ten hold around 30%. No antigen has been assigned to these receptors. Treatment given: AdE1-LMPpoly-expanded autologous EBV-specific T-cell therapy followed by anti-PD-1 nivolumab. Material: CD8+ T cells from blood, obtained at day 0 from a patient whose treatment included autologous EBV-specific T cells and nivolumab. The source of these receptors is a man aged 40-49 years with nasopharyngeal carcinoma.

The V gene is TRBV28, the J gene TRBJ1-2; D gene unclear. The germline V gene encodes CDR1 MDHEN and CDR2 SYDVKM. The CDR3 consists of 17 residues. The V and J ends lost 4 bases and 7 bases respectively, with 25 bases between them. The CDR3 DNA is TGTGCCAGCAGTTCAATATCCATAGGACTCACCTCGATTGGCTACACCTTC. Amino acid sequence: CASSSISIGLTSIGYTF.

This clone ranks as medium-sized. This chain joins TRBV29-1 and TRBJ1-3, with TRBD1 as a possible D gene (5 bases). From germline, CDR1 is SQVTM and CDR2 ANQGSEA. V lost 7 bases to trimming and J lost 3 bases, with 10 bases between them. The CDR3 sequence is 12 residues long. This CDR3 reads CSAAGLGNTIYF. The CDR3 DNA reads TGCAGCGCCGCAGGGCTTGGAAACACCATATATTTT.

V gene TRBV4-3 combines with J gene TRBJ2-1, with 7 bases lining up with TRBD2. V was clipped by 4 bases and J by 4 bases; unmatched bases: 7. This CDR3 is built from 15 residues. CDR1 and CDR2 (germline): LGHNA, YSLEER. CDR3 sequence reads: CASSPVGGRYNEQFF. The CDR3 bases are TGCGCCAGCAGCCCCGTGGGGGGGAGGTACAATGAGCAGTTCTTC.

This clone has only a few counts. The CDR3 protein is CASSVPPYEQYF. DNA of the CDR3: TGTGCCAGCAGTGTACCTCCCTACGAGCAGTACTTC. J is TRBJ2-7 and V is TRBV25-1, with no clear D. This CDR3 region has 12 residues. The V and J ends lost 4 bases and 2 bases respectively, with 6 bases between them. Germline V gene sequence: CDR1 MGHDK, CDR2 SYGVNS.

V usage is TRBV27 and J usage is TRBJ2-3; 8 bases are shared with TRBD1. V was pared by 5 bases and J by 3 bases, with 7 bases of the junction left unmatched. This CDR3 has 15 amino acids. Germline assignment: CDR1 MNHEY and CDR2 SMNVEV (reference sequence). CDR3 sequence (DNA): TGTGCCAGCAGTAGCCGGGACAGGATTACAGATACGCAGTATTTT. Translated, it gives CASSSRDRITDTQYF.